Following are 13 T cell receptor beta chains from one sample sequenced in a study of blood T cell repertoires in COVID-19. The table came from immunoSEQ multiplex PCR; TCRdb's copy has only in-frame clones and leaves some out. The table records 120,000 or so clones, around 80% of them present only once. Input material: peripheral blood. Every receptor here comes from a man between 65 and 85 years old with acute or convalescent COVID-19.

This clone has a single count. Here the CDR3 reads CASSPRTGTAEQYF. The CDR3 bases are TGCGCCAGCAGTCCCCGGACAGGGACGGCCGAGCAGTACTTC. The rearrangement links TRBV10-2 to TRBJ2-7, with TRBD1 matching 8 bases. The CDR3 runs to 14 residues. The germline CDR1 and CDR2 sequences are WSHSY and SAAADI. The junction had 9 bases not matched to a gene; V was cut back by 5 bases and J by 6 bases.

This chain joins TRBV14 and TRBJ1-4; no reliable D call. The V and J ends lost 4 bases and 8 bases respectively, with 11 bases between them. The CDR3 extends over 13 amino acids. CDR1 SGHDN and CDR2 FVKESK come from the germline V gene. The CDR3 region has the DNA TGTGCCAGCAGCCGACGCCTGGAGGAAAAACTGTTTTTT. This codes for CASSRRLEEKLFF.

This chain connects TRBV6-5 to TRBJ1-5, with D hard to call. There are 13 residues in the CDR3. Per the germline V gene, CDR1 is MNHEY and CDR2 is SVGAGI. V shed 2 bases and J shed 2 bases, with 4 bases lying between them. The CDR3, as DNA: TGTGCCAGCAGTTACGAGGGCAATCAGCCCCAGCATTTT. It translates to CASSYEGNQPQHF.

This rearrangement joins TRBV6-2 or TRBV6-3 to TRBJ2-7, with 7 nucleotides matching TRBD2. V was pared by 6 bases and J by 3 bases, with 11 bases of the junction left unmatched. The length of the CDR3 is 15 residues. Germline-derived CDR1 and CDR2 are MNHEY and SVGEGT. CDR3 region: CASSRGVLKGYEQYF. CDR3 DNA sequence: TGTGCCAGCAGCCGGGGGGTTCTCAAGGGCTACGAGCAGTACTTC.

The chain links TRBV7-3 to TRBJ1-2; a possible D gene is TRBD1 (6 bases). The germline V gene has CDR1 SGHTA and CDR2 FQGTGA. Trimming cost V 8 bases and J 10 bases, with 20 bases left between them. CDR3 length: 13 amino acids. The CDR3 spells CASARGGRSDYTF. CDR3 coding DNA: TGTGCCAGCGCAAGGGGGGGTCGATCGGACTACACCTTC.

This clone was found once. The rearrangement uses TRBV7-8 and TRBJ2-5; TRBD1 agrees at 7 bases. Losses at the gene ends were 5 bases for V and 4 bases for J; bases not matched to a gene: 7. The CDR3 consists of 14 residues. Per the germline V gene, CDR1 is SGHVS and CDR2 is FQNEAQ. Here the CDR3 reads CASSLGRGTETQYF. CDR3 sequence (DNA): TGTGCCAGCAGCCTCGGCAGGGGGACAGAGACCCAGTACTTC.

V gene TRBV2 combines with J gene TRBJ2-6, with TRBD1 as a possible D gene (5 bases). Germline lookup yields CDR1 SNHLY and CDR2 FYNNEI. Trimming cost V 7 bases and J 0 bases, with 13 bases left between them. The length of the CDR3 is 16 residues. CDR3 in amino acids: CASTLQVTSGANVLTF. As DNA, the CDR3 is TGTGCCAGCACCCTACAGGTTACCTCTGGGGCCAACGTCCTGACTTTC.

The CDR3 DNA is TGTGCCAGCAGTCGGGCCGGGAGGCACACTGAAGCTTTCTTT. This codes for CASSRAGRHTEAFF. This chain uses TRBV25-1 with TRBJ1-1; D remains ambiguous. V gave up 5 bases and J gave up 3 bases, with 13 bases separating them. The germline V gene has CDR1 MGHDK and CDR2 SYGVNS. This CDR3 is 14 amino acids long.

The genes are TRBV19 and TRBJ1-6; D perhaps matches TRBD1 (6 bases). This CDR3 is 18 amino acids long. Germline V lookup: CDR1 LNHDA, CDR2 SQIVND (reference sequence). With 5 bases removed from V and 0 bases from J, the gap between germline ends came to 17 bases. CDR3 sequence reads: CASSRSGVGSSYNSPLHF. The DNA for the CDR3 is TGTGCCAGTAGTCGCTCAGGGGTTGGGAGCTCCTATAATTCACCCCTCCACTTT. Complete variable domain (other parts from reference TRBV19 and TRBJ1-6): DGGITQSPKYLFRKEGQNVTLSCEQNLNHDAMYWYRQDPGQGLRLIYYSQIVNDFQKGDIAEGYSVSREKKESFPLTVTSAQKNPTAFYLCASSRSGVGSSYNSPLHFGNGTRLTVT.

The V and J genes are TRBV18 and TRBJ2-5; TRBD2 agrees at 10 bases. Germline CDR1 reads KGHSH; CDR2 reads LQKENI. Losses at the gene ends were 5 bases for V and 2 bases for J; bases not matched to a gene: 5. The CDR3 is 15 amino acids. CDR3 in DNA: TGTGCCAGCTCAACTTATAGCGGGGGGCAAGAGACCCAGTACTTC. It specifies CASSTYSGGQETQYF.

The chain is built from TRBV5-6 and TRBJ2-7, with 7 bases aligning to TRBD2. The CDR3 totals 13 residues. Germline lookup yields CDR1 SGHDT and CDR2 YYEEEE. Trimming cost V 3 bases and J 2 bases; bases outside gene matches: 2. The CDR3 nucleotides read TGTGCCAGCAGCTCCGGGGGGACCTACGAGCAGTACTTC. As protein: CASSSGGTYEQYF.

The gene calls are TRBV6-9 and TRBJ1-4, with unresolved D. V lost 6 bases and J lost 11, with 19 bases in between. Germline V gene sequence: CDR1 MNHGY, CDR2 SVAAGI. The CDR3 has 14 residues. CDR3 protein: CASRPIGGLVKLFF. The CDR3 DNA reads TGTGCCAGCAGACCCATTGGAGGACTTGTGAAACTGTTTTTT.

The CDR3 nucleotides read TGTGCCAGCAGCCGGACAGGGCGAGGCCAGCCCCAGCATTTT. This codes for CASSRTGRGQPQHF. This rearrangement joins TRBV27 to TRBJ1-5; 8 bases match TRBD1. V was pared by 6 bases and J by 7 bases, with 8 bases of the junction left unmatched. CDR1 is MNHEY and CDR2 is SMNVEV in the germline V gene (reference sequence). The CDR3 spans 14 residues.